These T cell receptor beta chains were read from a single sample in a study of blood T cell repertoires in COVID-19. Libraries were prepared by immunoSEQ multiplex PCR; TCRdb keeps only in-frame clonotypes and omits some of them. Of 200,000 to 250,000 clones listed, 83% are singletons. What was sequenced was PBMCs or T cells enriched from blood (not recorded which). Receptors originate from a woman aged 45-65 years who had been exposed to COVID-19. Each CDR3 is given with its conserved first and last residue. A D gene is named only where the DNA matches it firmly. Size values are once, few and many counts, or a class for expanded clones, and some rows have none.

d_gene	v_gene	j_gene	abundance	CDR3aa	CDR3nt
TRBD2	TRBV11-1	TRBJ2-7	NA	CASSPSGSPSYEQYF	TGTGCCAGCAGCCCGAGCGGGAGCCCCTCCTACGAGCAGTACTTC
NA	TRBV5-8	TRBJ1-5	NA	CASRTEVYSNQPQHF	TGTGCCAGCCGCACAGAAGTGTATAGCAATCAGCCCCAGCATTTT
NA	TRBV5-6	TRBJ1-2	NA	CASTQEGSNYGYTF	TGTGCCAGCACCCAGGAGGGGAGTAACTATGGCTACACCTTC
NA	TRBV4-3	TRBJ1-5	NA	CASSQEAQGYQPQHF	TGCGCCAGCAGCCAAGAGGCGCAGGGATATCAGCCCCAGCATTTT
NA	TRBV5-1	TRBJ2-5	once	CASSQTGGRETQYF	TGCGCCAGCAGTCAAACGGGGGGCCGAGAGACCCAGTACTTC
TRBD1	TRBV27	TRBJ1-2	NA	CATFTRTGDAEGPYGYTF	TGTGCCACCTTCACCCGGACAGGGGATGCCGAAGGCCCGTATGGCTACACCTTC
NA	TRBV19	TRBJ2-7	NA	CASSLAGIYEQYF	TGTGCCAGTAGTCTCGCAGGGATCTACGAGCAGTACTTC
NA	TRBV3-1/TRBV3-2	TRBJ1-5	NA	CASSQGHLFNSNQPQHF	TGTGCCAGCAGCCAAGGACATCTTTTCAATAGCAATCAGCCCCAGCATTTT
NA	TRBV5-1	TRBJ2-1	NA	CASSSVQGNEQFF	TGCGCCAGCAGCTCAGTACAGGGTAATGAGCAGTTCTTC
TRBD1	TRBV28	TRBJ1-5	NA	CASSHRGRAQHF	TGTGCCAGCAGCCACAGGGGTCGGGCCCAGCATTTT
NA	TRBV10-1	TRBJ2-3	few	CASSRTSDTQYF	TGCGCCAGCAGTCGAACATCCGATACGCAGTATTTT
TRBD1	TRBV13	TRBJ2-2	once	CASWERQGIAGELFF	TGTGCCAGCTGGGAGCGACAGGGGATAGCCGGGGAGCTGTTTTTT
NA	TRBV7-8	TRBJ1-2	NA	CASSPRTEYYGYTF	TGTGCCAGCAGCCCGCGGACAGAGTACTATGGCTACACCTTC
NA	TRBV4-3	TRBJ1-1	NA	CASSQGLRGDTEAFF	TGCGCCAGCAGCCAAGGCCTCCGGGGGGACACTGAAGCTTTCTTT
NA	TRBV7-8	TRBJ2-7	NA	CASSTQDYEQYF	TGTGCCAGCAGCACGCAGGACTACGAGCAGTACTTC
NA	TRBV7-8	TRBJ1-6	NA	CASSFYPSSYNSPLHF	TGTGCCAGCAGCTTTTACCCTAGCTCCTATAATTCACCCCTCCACTTT
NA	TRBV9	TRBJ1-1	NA	CASSVDPSTEAFF	TGTGCCAGCAGCGTAGACCCTAGCACTGAAGCTTTCTTT